This passage covers 26 T cell receptor beta chains from one sample sequenced in a study of blood T cell repertoires in COVID-19. Profiled with immunoSEQ multiplex PCR; TCRdb holds only in-frame clones, not every one. The data hold roughly 160,000 clones, with roughly 85% observed a single time. The sample consisted of peripheral blood. The source is a man in his forties or fifties with acute or convalescent COVID-19.

The chain has TRBV18 and TRBJ2-1, with TRBD1 identical over 7 bases. Germline CDR1 is KGHSH and CDR2 is LQKENI. The J segment lost 9 bases and the V segment lost 4 bases, leaving 9 bases of the junction unmatched. This CDR3 region has 14 residues. This CDR3 reads CASSRPGDSGEQFF. The DNA for the CDR3 is TGTGCCAGCTCACGACCCGGGGACAGTGGTGAGCAGTTCTTC.

In DNA, the CDR3 is TGTGCCAGCAGCCGGAGTGGTAACTACGAGCAGTACTTC. It is translated as CASSRSGNYEQYF. The chain couples TRBV6-5 to TRBJ2-7; D is uncertain. V lost 6 bases, J lost 3 bases, and 12 bases lay in between. CDR3 length: 13 amino acids. Germline V gene sequence: CDR1 MNHEY, CDR2 SVGAGI.

Written as DNA, the CDR3 is TGTGCCAGCAGCAGGTCGGGGGGGGCAGATACGCAGTATTTT. This codes for CASSRSGGADTQYF. J is TRBJ2-3 and V is TRBV4-2, with 8 bases fitting TRBD2. CDR1 is LGHNA, CDR2 YNFKEQ, per germline. The V gene end was trimmed by 5 bases and the J gene end by 4 bases; junction bases not matched to a gene: 5. CDR3 length equals 14 residues.

The chain uses TRBV2 and TRBJ2-1; TRBD2 might be the D (7 bases). CDR3 size: 13 residues. The germline V gene has CDR1 SNHLY and CDR2 FYNNEI. The V end lost 7 bases, the J end lost 5 bases, and 12 bases lay between the germline ends. CDR3 DNA sequence: TGTGCCAGCAATGGGGGGGCGAACAATGAGCAGTTCTTC. Amino acid sequence: CASNGGANNEQFF.

The rearrangement links TRBV12-3 or TRBV12-4 to TRBJ1-1; possible D gene TRBD1, 5 bases. V dropped 4 bases and J dropped 2 bases, with 5 bases sitting between them. CDR3 length equals 12 residues. In DNA form, the CDR3 reads TGTGCCAGCAGTTGGGGCAACACTGAAGCTTTCTTT. Translated: CASSWGNTEAFF.

On this clone: One end of the junction is discordant with germline, which a read error may explain. CDR3 coding DNA: TGTGCCAGCAGTTTGGAGACTCCGGGACAGGGGAATGAAAAACTGTTTTTT. Amino acids: CASSLETPGQGNEKLFF. The V call is TRBV5-5, the J call TRBJ1-4; 10 positions match TRBD1. This CDR3 is built from 17 residues. Germline assignment: CDR1 SGHKS and CDR2 YYEKEE (reference sequence).

V and J are TRBV12-3 or TRBV12-4 and TRBJ1-4; TRBD1 matches 7 bases. After removal of 3 bases from V and 5 bases from J, the junction contained 0 bases not matched to a gene. The CDR3 sequence is 13 residues long. CDR3 region: CASSLTGNEKLFF. CDR3 DNA: TGTGCCAGCAGTTTGACAGGGAATGAAAAACTGTTTTTT.

This chain uses TRBV2 with TRBJ2-7; D perhaps matches TRBD1 (6 bases). This CDR3 contains 12 residues. Germline CDR1 SNHLY, CDR2 FYNNEI. The V gene lost 8 bases and the J gene lost 0 bases, with 8 bases spanning the gap. CDR3 protein: CASGQSSYEQYF. Written as DNA, the CDR3 is TGTGCCAGCGGACAGAGCTCCTACGAGCAGTACTTC.

The rearrangement uses TRBV3-1 (or the pseudogene TRBV3-2) and TRBJ2-7; 8 bases map to TRBD2. The germline gives CDR1 LGHDT, CDR2 YNNKEL (reference sequence). V trimming: 1 base; J trimming: 5 bases; junction bases outside the gene matches: 10. The CDR3 spans 16 residues. The CDR3 DNA follows: TGTGCCAGCAGCCAAGTCCCGGGGGGGCCAATCCACGAGCAGTACTTC. It translates to CASSQVPGGPIHEQYF.

This chain connects TRBV27 to TRBJ2-5, with TRBD1 identical over 9 bases. This CDR3 contains 15 residues. After removal of 6 bases from V and 1 base from J, the junction contained 6 bases not matched to a gene. In germline, CDR1 is MNHEY, CDR2 SMNVEV (reference sequence). The CDR3 region is CASRGTGRTQETQYF. CDR3 DNA: TGTGCCAGCAGGGGGACAGGGAGGACCCAAGAGACCCAGTACTTC.

V and J are TRBV3-1 (or the pseudogene TRBV3-2) and TRBJ1-6, with 7 bases aligning to TRBD1. Germline V gene data show CDR1 as LGHDT and CDR2 as YNNKEL (reference sequence). The J segment lost 6 bases and the V segment lost 6 bases, leaving 5 bases of the junction unmatched. The CDR3 consists of 14 residues. CDR3 in amino acids: CASRRDSGNSPLHF. DNA of the CDR3: TGTGCCAGCAGGAGGGACAGTGGTAATTCACCCCTCCACTTT.

In its sample, this clone was seen many times. The gene calls are TRBV19 and TRBJ1-5; no clear D gene. The CDR3 consists of 13 residues. CDR1 is LNHDA, CDR2 SQIVND, per germline (reference sequence). V was trimmed by 5 bases and J by 7 bases, leaving 12 bases between them. Here the CDR3 reads CASSGIGGQPQHF. Written as DNA, the CDR3 is TGTGCCAGTAGTGGAATCGGCGGGCAGCCCCAGCATTTT. The full variable domain, rest sourced from reference TRBV19 and TRBJ1-5, is DGGITQSPKYLFRKEGQNVTLSCEQNLNHDAMYWYRQDPGQGLRLIYYSQIVNDFQKGDIAEGYSVSREKKESFPLTVTSAQKNPTAFYLCASSGIGGQPQHFGDGTRLSIL.

The chain has TRBV5-6 and TRBJ2-3; the match to TRBD2 covers 15 bases. Germline lookup yields CDR1 SGHDT and CDR2 YYEEEE. After removal of 4 bases from V and 5 bases from J, the junction contained 11 bases not matched to a gene. The CDR3 is 18 residues long. The DNA for the CDR3 is TGTGCCAGCAGCCCCCGGACTAGCGGGGGGGCCTGGCGAGATACGCAGTATTTT. It codes for CASSPRTSGGAWRDTQYF.

The chain uses TRBV15 and TRBJ2-1; 10 nucleotides line up with TRBD1. Trimming took 2 bases from V and 6 from J; bases not matched to a gene: 4. Germline CDR1 reads LNHNV; CDR2 reads YYDKDF (reference sequence). The CDR3 totals 15 residues. The CDR3 coding sequence is TGTGCCACCAGCAGAAGACAGGGGGCCGGCAATGAGCAGTTCTTC. It translates to CATSRRQGAGNEQFF.

The table lists this clone with a few counts. The chain joins TRBV7-9 to TRBJ1-1, with a possible D match to TRBD1 (6 bases). Trimming took off 4 bases at V and 8 bases at J, with 17 bases between the two ends. Germline loops: CDR1 SEHNR, CDR2 FQNEAQ (reference sequence). The CDR3 has 14 residues. The CDR3 nucleotides read TGTGCCAGCAGCTCCACAGGGAGAGACCCCGAAGCTTTCTTT. This encodes CASSSTGRDPEAFF.

This CDR3 reads CASSQQGTSGPDTQYF. The CDR3 DNA sequence: TGCGCCAGCAGCCAACAGGGGACTAGCGGCCCGGATACGCAGTATTTT. V and J are TRBV4-1 and TRBJ2-3; TRBD2 matches 11 bases. Germline trimming cut 2 bases from V and 6 bases from J; bases unmatched to any gene: 7. Germline values: CDR1 MGHRA, CDR2 YSYEKL. The CDR3 length is 16 residues.

The chain combines TRBV11-2 with TRBJ1-2, with TRBD1 matching 7 bases. V lost 6 bases, J lost 3 bases, and 16 bases stayed unmatched. The CDR3 runs to 17 residues. CDR1 SGHAT and CDR2 FQNNGV come from the germline V gene. The CDR3 loop reads CASSRRDRPFTDYGYTF. The CDR3 DNA follows: TGTGCCAGCAGTCGCCGGGACAGACCCTTCACGGACTATGGCTACACCTTC.

This chain connects TRBV6-5 to TRBJ1-4; unclear D gene. The V gene's germline CDR1 is MNHEY and CDR2 SVGAGI. The CDR3 runs 15 residues. The V end lost 4 bases, the J end lost 7 bases, and 16 bases lay between the germline ends. In nucleotides, the CDR3 is TGTGCCAGCAGTTTCAATGCGGGGTTTCGTGAAAAACTGTTTTTT. This encodes CASSFNAGFREKLFF.

This clone was picked up one time. The gene calls are TRBV30 and TRBJ2-3, with 11 bases matching TRBD1. The V segment lost 1 base and the J segment 6 bases; nucleotides outside the gene matches: 3. Per the germline V gene, CDR1 is GTSNPN and CDR2 is SVGIG (reference sequence). The CDR3 totals 14 residues. The CDR3, as DNA: TGTGCCTGGAGTGCCGGGACAGGGGGGGATACGCAGTATTTT. Its protein is CAWSAGTGGDTQYF.

The chain links TRBV19 to TRBJ1-1; 7 bases are a match to TRBD1. The CDR3 is 14 residues long. Losses at the gene ends were 5 bases for V and 11 bases for J; bases not matched to a gene: 14. CDR1 and CDR2 (germline): LNHDA, SQIVND (reference sequence). CDR3 region: CASSPGPGGLRAFF. CDR3 bases: TGTGCCAGTAGTCCCGGGCCAGGGGGATTACGGGCTTTCTTT.

The chain recombines TRBV6-1 with TRBJ2-1; D is perhaps TRBD1 (6 bases). The germline gives CDR1 MNHNS, CDR2 SASEGT. CDR3 length: 16 residues. V lost 2 bases, J lost 8 bases, and 19 bases lay in between. The CDR3 DNA reads as TGTGCCAGCAGTGAAAGAGGGGGTCTTAGTGTATATGAGCAGTTCTTC. Translation gives CASSERGGLSVYEQFF.

The rearrangement joins TRBV6-1 to TRBJ1-6, with 7 bases identical to TRBD1. The CDR3 extends over 14 amino acids. The ends lost 3 bases at V and 5 bases at J; junction bases unmatched: 1. CDR1 is MNHNS and CDR2 is SASEGT in the germline V gene. Written as DNA, the CDR3 is TGTGCCAGCAGTGACGGGACAGATAATTCACCCCTCCACTTT. Protein: CASSDGTDNSPLHF.

This chain joins TRBV2 and TRBJ1-5; D is possibly TRBD1 (5 bases). The germline gives CDR1 SNHLY, CDR2 FYNNEI. The CDR3 has 14 amino acids. The V gene lost 3 bases and the J gene lost 6 bases, with 12 bases spanning the gap. In nucleotides, the CDR3 is TGTGCCAGCAGTGAGGGCCAGGGTGGTCAGCCCCAGCATTTT. Translation: CASSEGQGGQPQHF.

The chain links TRBV29-1 to TRBJ2-6, with D hard to call. The CDR3 has 14 residues. With 4 bases removed from V and 0 bases from J, the gap between germline ends came to 7 bases. Looked up from germline, CDR1 is SQVTM and CDR2 is ANQGSEA. The CDR3 protein is CSVVVHSGANVLTF. CDR3 nucleotide sequence: TGCAGCGTTGTCGTACACTCTGGGGCCAACGTCCTGACTTTC.

This clone is a singleton in its sample. The V and J genes are TRBV5-4 and TRBJ2-5, with 11 bases fitting TRBD2. In germline, CDR1 is SGHNT, CDR2 YYREEE (reference sequence). The CDR3 length is 15 residues. Unmatched junction bases numbered 3, after V lost 1 base and J lost 4 bases. The CDR3 DNA sequence: TGTGCCAGCAGCTTGTCTAGCGGGGGGAGAGAGACCCAGTACTTC. Protein: CASSLSSGGRETQYF.

The chain couples TRBV6-5 to TRBJ2-1; 13 bases match TRBD2. This CDR3 spans 14 amino acids. The junction had 7 bases not matched to a gene; V was cut back by 8 bases and J by 9 bases. Germline CDR1 and CDR2: MNHEY and SVGAGI. The CDR3 bases are TGTGCCAGCGCAATAGGACTAGCGGGGGTTGAGCAGTTCTTC. This encodes CASAIGLAGVEQFF.